The 5 T cell receptor beta chains below come from one sample, sequenced in a study of T cell clonality in common variable immunodeficiency (dated by TCRdb to between 2014 and 2016). The library was obtained by the immunoSEQ multiplex PCR assay. Here the immuneACCESS table is served through TCRdb, limited to in-frame sequences with V and J called. Missing clones are a known gap in these copies; in checked studies unresolved V genes cover under half, and the rest lacks a known reason. The sample features tens of thousands of clones, and none is a singleton. The top ten clones comprise 1.3% to 1.5% of the sample. Sequencing was done on a sample of peripheral blood mononuclear cells. Receptor source: a person between 18 and 75 years old in good health.

This clone came up a few times. The read comes to an end 3 residues before the CDR3 does, leaving the germline J gene to fill in the end. This chain uses TRBV7-2 with TRBJ2-3; D perhaps matches TRBD2 (5 bases). The CDR3 spans 12 residues. Per the germline V gene, CDR1 is SGHTA and CDR2 is FQGNSA. The covered CDR3 bases are TGTGCCAGTAGTACGGGGAACCAGCCG. This codes for CASSTGNQP. The entire CDR3 is CASSTGNQPQYF.

This clone was seen ten or more times. The CDR3 is cut off 3 residues early in the read; its end comes from the germline J gene. V is TRBV7-9 and J is TRBJ2-3; the match to TRBD2 covers 11 bases. The CDR3 length is 14 residues. V lost 9 bases and J lost 2; bases outside the gene matches: 4. CDR1 and CDR2 (germline): SEHNR, FQNEAQ (reference sequence). CDR3 region: CASKTSGNTDTQYF. The CDR3 DNA, read in part, is TGTGCCAGTAAGACTAGCGGGAACACAGATACG.

This clone rates as medium-sized. Read data end 3 residues before the CDR3 end; the end is taken from the germline J gene. The chain is built from TRBV20-1 and TRBJ2-2, with 10 nucleotides matching TRBD2. The V gene's germline CDR1 is DFQATT and CDR2 SNEGSKA (reference sequence). This CDR3 is 14 amino acids long. Germline trimming cut 2 bases from V and 3 bases from J; bases unmatched to any gene: 0. The CDR3 DNA, read in part, is TGCAGTGCTAGACTAGCGGGAGACACCGGGGAG. Amino acids: CSARLAGDTGE. The CDR3 in its entirety is CSARLAGDTGELFF.

This clone was detected many times. The sequenced fragment ends 3 residues before the CDR3 boundary, so the rest is inferred from the germline J gene. The rearrangement links TRBV9 to TRBJ2-7; 8 bases agree with TRBD2. Germline-derived CDR1 and CDR2 are SGDLS and YYNGEE. V was clipped by 4 bases and J by 3 bases; unmatched bases: 9. The CDR3 is 15 residues long. CDR3 DNA (partial): TGTGCCAGCAGCAAAACTAGCGGTAGCTTCTACGAG. It specifies CASSKTSGSFYE. The entire CDR3 sequence reads CASSKTSGSFYEQYF.

A word on this clone: From the germline J gene comes the end of the CDR3, since the read stops 3 residues before it. The rearrangement joins TRBV19 to TRBJ2-4; D is perhaps TRBD2 (6 bases). CDR1 and CDR2 from the germline V gene are LNHDA and SQIVND (reference sequence). CDR3 length: 14 residues. Partial CDR3 DNA: TGTGCCAGTAGGAGCGGGCAAGTCGGCTATGGT. Amino acid sequence: CASRSGQVGYG. The full CDR3 protein reads CASRSGQVGYGQYF.